Each of the 31 T cell receptor beta chains below was sequenced from the same sample in a study of cytomegalovirus exposure and HLA in healthy donors. PCR used 60 Vbeta primers and 13 Jbeta primers. Clones were sequenced by immunoSEQ multiplex PCR, and TCRdb holds only the in-frame ones, with some missing. Here the sample spans over 70,000 clones, roughly 60% being singletons. The sample was PBMCs. Receptors were obtained from a woman between 50 and 59 years old in good health and CMV-seropositive.

The chain combines TRBV28 with TRBJ2-2; 8 nucleotides line up with TRBD1. Trimming cost V 1 base and J 11 bases; bases outside gene matches: 6. CDR3 length equals 14 residues. The germline V gene encodes CDR1 MDHEN and CDR2 SYDVKM. CDR3 in DNA: TGTGCCAGCAGTTTATCAGCAGGGGGCGAAGAGCTGTTTTTT. The encoded protein is CASSLSAGGEELFF.

In this sample, this clone turned up a few times. V and J are TRBV6-1 and TRBJ1-5; 7 bases are a match to TRBD1. Germline assignment: CDR1 MNHNS and CDR2 SASEGT. V was pared by 6 bases and J by 4 bases, with 3 bases of the junction left unmatched. CDR3 size: 13 residues. CDR3 sequence reads: CASSATGNQPQHF. CDR3 in DNA: TGTGCCAGCAGCGCGACAGGGAATCAGCCCCAGCATTTT.

The V gene is TRBV2, the J gene TRBJ1-5, with D maybe TRBD1 (6 bases). CDR1 is SNHLY and CDR2 is FYNNEI in the germline V gene. This CDR3 has 15 residues. V was shortened by 6 bases and J by 4 bases, with 16 bases between the two germline ends. As DNA, the CDR3 is TGTGCCAGCAGAGACAGGCTGACAGAGAATCAGCCCCAGCATTTT. Its protein is CASRDRLTENQPQHF.

This clone was seen a handful of times. CDR3 protein: CASSLGGRIQETQYF. The CDR3 DNA follows: TGCGCCAGCAGTCTAGGGGGACGGATCCAAGAGACCCAGTACTTC. The rearrangement uses TRBV10-2 and TRBJ2-5; D might be TRBD1 (6 bases). The CDR3 is 15 residues long. Per germline, CDR1 WSHSY and CDR2 SAAADI. V dropped 5 bases and J dropped 1 base, with 14 bases sitting between them.

V and J are TRBV10-3 and TRBJ2-2; weak D call: TRBD2 (5 bases). Germline-derived CDR1 and CDR2 are ENHRY and SYGVKD. V dropped 0 bases and J dropped 6 bases, with 11 bases sitting between them. This CDR3 spans 15 amino acids. CDR3 in amino acids: CAISESERAPGELFF. Written as DNA, the CDR3 is TGTGCCATCAGTGAGTCGGAGAGGGCGCCCGGGGAGCTGTTTTTT.

The gene calls are TRBV28 and TRBJ1-1; TRBD1 might be the D (5 bases). Trimming pared 6 bases from V and 0 bases from J, leaving 14 bases between. CDR3 length: 15 residues. Germline loops: CDR1 MDHEN, CDR2 SYDVKM. The CDR3 DNA reads as TGTGCCAGCAGGGAACAGACAGAACTGAACACTGAAGCTTTCTTT. As protein: CASREQTELNTEAFF.

The chain combines TRBV7-2 with TRBJ1-6, with D unresolved. The CDR3 is 13 amino acids. The V end was cut by 1 base, the J end by 7 bases, with 5 bases between. Germline CDR1 reads SGHTA; CDR2 reads FQGNSA. This CDR3 reads CASSLVPNSPLHF. DNA for the CDR3: TGTGCCAGCAGCTTAGTCCCAAATTCACCCCTCCACTTT. The full variable domain, in which reference TRBV7-2 and TRBJ1-6 provide the parts outside the CDR3, is GAGVSQSPSNKVTEKGKDVELRCDPISGHTALYWYRQSLGQGLEFLIYFQGNSAPDKSGLPSDRFSAERTGGSVSTLTIQRTQQEDSAVYLCASSLVPNSPLHFGNGTRLTVT.

This chain links TRBV4-3 with TRBJ1-3; D perhaps matches TRBD1 (5 bases). The CDR3 length is 18 residues. V gave up 0 bases and J gave up 0 bases, with 15 bases separating them. The germline CDR1 and CDR2 sequences are LGHNA and YSLEER. Here the CDR3 reads CASSQDVAGSLSGNTIYF. In DNA form, the CDR3 reads TGCGCCAGCAGCCAAGATGTGGCAGGGTCTCTCTCTGGAAACACCATATATTTT.

The chain combines TRBV5-1 with TRBJ1-4; D possibly corresponds to TRBD1 (6 bases). The V end was cut by 0 bases, the J end by 8 bases, with 11 bases between. This CDR3 region has 14 residues. The germline gives CDR1 SGHRS, CDR2 YFSETQ. This chain's CDR3 is CASSLGRGGEKLFF. In DNA form, the CDR3 reads TGCGCCAGCAGCTTGGGTAGGGGGGGAGAAAAACTGTTTTTT.

This clone was picked up many times. The rearrangement links TRBV6-6 to TRBJ2-6; weak D call: TRBD1 (5 bases). CDR1 and CDR2 from the germline V gene are MNHNY and SVGAGI (reference sequence). V gave up 5 bases and J gave up 2 bases, with 10 bases separating them. The CDR3 totals 15 residues. The CDR3 sequence: CASSLQATGANVLTF. The CDR3 DNA reads as TGTGCCAGCAGTCTACAGGCGACTGGGGCCAACGTCCTGACTTTC.

The rearrangement joins TRBV9 to TRBJ2-2; 8 nucleotides agree with TRBD2. V was clipped by 4 bases and J by 6 bases; unmatched bases: 5. Germline V gene data show CDR1 as SGDLS and CDR2 as YYNGEE. The CDR3 consists of 14 residues. Written as DNA, the CDR3 is TGTGCCAGCAGCACCACTAGCGGAGCCGGGGAGCTGTTTTTT. Amino acid sequence: CASSTTSGAGELFF.

This clone was recorded once. The gene calls are TRBV29-1 and TRBJ2-5, with D maybe TRBD1 (5 bases). CDR3 length: 12 residues. Germline V gives CDR1 SQVTM, CDR2 ANQGSEA. V lost 4 bases, J lost 4 bases, and 10 bases lay in between. The CDR3 sequence: CSVARVGETQYF. CDR3 DNA: TGCAGCGTTGCCAGGGTCGGAGAGACCCAGTACTTC.

V and J are TRBV11-2 and TRBJ2-5; 8 nucleotides align to TRBD1. The CDR3 runs to 14 residues. Germline V lookup: CDR1 SGHAT, CDR2 FQNNGV. V lost 1 base, J lost 5 bases, and 3 bases stayed unmatched. CDR3 in amino acids: CASSLGQGWETQYF. DNA of the CDR3: TGTGCCAGCAGCTTAGGACAGGGGTGGGAGACCCAGTACTTC.

The V call is TRBV25-1, the J call TRBJ2-5; 8 bases are a match to TRBD1. There are 15 residues in the CDR3. The junction had 4 bases not matched to a gene; V was cut back by 3 bases and J by 1 base. CDR1 MGHDK and CDR2 SYGVNS come from the germline V gene. The CDR3: CASSDQDRVQETQYF. The DNA of the CDR3 is TGTGCCAGCAGTGACCAGGACAGGGTCCAAGAGACCCAGTACTTC.

The chain employs TRBV27 and TRBJ1-4; possible D gene TRBD1, 5 bases. Germline CDR1 and CDR2: MNHEY and SMNVEV (reference sequence). The length of the CDR3 is 16 residues. V shed 7 bases and J shed 5 bases, with 20 bases lying between them. CDR3 DNA: TGTGCCAGCAAGAAAACAGCCCCCAGGGTCAATGAAAAACTGTTTTTT. Protein product: CASKKTAPRVNEKLFF.

This clone came up once. The rearrangement links TRBV5-5 to TRBJ2-7; TRBD1 is a possible D gene (5 bases). There are 14 residues in the CDR3. CDR1 and CDR2 (germline): SGHKS, YYEKEE (reference sequence). V was pared by 2 bases and J by 2 bases, with 11 bases between. This CDR3 reads CASSFIQGPYEQYF. CDR3 nucleotide sequence: TGTGCCAGCAGCTTTATTCAGGGTCCCTACGAGCAGTACTTC.

V and J are TRBV14 and TRBJ2-1; 8 nucleotides align to TRBD2. This CDR3 has 19 amino acids. Germline CDR1 reads SGHDN; CDR2 reads FVKESK. Trimming cost V 4 bases and J 5 bases; bases outside gene matches: 19. The CDR3 DNA sequence: TGTGCCAGCAGCCCCGTAGGCCAGGACCCAGCGGGGGCGGACAATGAGCAGTTCTTC. This gives the protein CASSPVGQDPAGADNEQFF.

The chain joins TRBV27 to TRBJ1-5, with D uncertain. This CDR3 is built from 12 residues. Trimming stripped 3 bases from V and 6 bases from J, with 6 bases between. CDR1 is MNHEY and CDR2 is SMNVEV in the germline V gene (reference sequence). CDR3 coding DNA: TGTGCCAGCAGTTTTCCGGGTCAGCCCCAGCATTTT. Its translation: CASSFPGQPQHF.

The J gene is TRBJ1-1, the V gene TRBV28; D remains unclear. The CDR3 totals 15 residues. V was shortened by 2 bases and J by 4 bases, with 14 bases between the two germline ends. The germline V gene encodes CDR1 MDHEN and CDR2 SYDVKM. The CDR3 sequence is CASSLPLTEFTEAFF. The CDR3 nucleotides are TGTGCCAGCAGTTTACCTTTAACCGAGTTCACTGAAGCTTTCTTT. Using reference TRBV28 and TRBJ1-1 for the parts outside the CDR3, the full variable domain is DVKVTQSSRYLVKRTGEKVFLECVQDMDHENMFWYRQDPGLGLRLIYFSYDVKMKEKGDIPEGYSVSREKKERFSLILESASTNQTSMYLCASSLPLTEFTEAFFGQGTRLTVV.

The CDR3 DNA reads as TGTGCCAGCAGTGACAATCCTGGGCCTAATGAAAAACTGTTTTTT. As protein: CASSDNPGPNEKLFF. The chain carries TRBV25-1 and TRBJ1-4; D unclear. CDR1 MGHDK and CDR2 SYGVNS come from the germline V gene. The V gene lost 3 bases and the J gene lost 3 bases, with 11 bases spanning the gap. The CDR3 extends over 15 amino acids.

The V and J genes are TRBV23-1 and TRBJ2-3; TRBD2 matches at 12 bases. TRBV23-1 is an ORF, and what it does is uncertain. V gave up 3 bases and J gave up 6 bases; unmatched junction bases: 19. The CDR3 contains 20 residues. The CDR3 region is CASSQWTSGKDPPNSDTQYF. As DNA, the CDR3 is TGCGCCAGCAGTCAGTGGACTAGCGGGAAAGACCCTCCCAATTCGGATACGCAGTATTTT.

The chain employs TRBV7-7 and TRBJ2-5; 7 positions match TRBD2. CDR3 length: 14 residues. V trimming: 5 bases; J trimming: 9 bases; junction bases outside the gene matches: 12. The V gene's germline CDR1 is SSHAT and CDR2 FNYEAQ (reference sequence). CDR3 loop: CASSPREGTDAQYF. In DNA form, the CDR3 reads TGTGCCAGCAGCCCGAGGGAGGGGACGGACGCCCAGTACTTC. Looking up the rest from reference TRBV7-7 and TRBJ2-5 gives the full variable domain: GAGVSQSPRYKVTKRGQDVTLRCDPISSHATLYWYQQALGQGPEFLTYFNYEAQPDKSGLPSDRFSAERPEGSISTLTIQRTEQRDSAMYRCASSPREGTDAQYFGPGTRLLVL.

The V gene is TRBV7-7, the J gene TRBJ2-5; a possible D gene is TRBD2 (5 bases). The V end lost 5 bases, the J end lost 7 bases, and 17 bases lay between the germline ends. The CDR3 runs 14 residues. Germline CDR1 reads SSHAT; CDR2 reads FNYEAQ (reference sequence). In nucleotides, the CDR3 is TGTGCCAGCAGCCAGACGGTCTACGCGGGGACCCAGTACTTC. Its protein is CASSQTVYAGTQYF.

The chain joins TRBV6-1 to TRBJ1-6, with D uncertain. Germline V lookup: CDR1 MNHNS, CDR2 SASEGT. Trimming removed 1 base at V and 6 bases at J, with 7 bases between. The CDR3 totals 14 residues. CDR3 coding DNA: TGTGCCAGCAGTGAAGGGGCCTCTAATTCACCCCTCCACTTT. This translates into CASSEGASNSPLHF.

This clone was counted between two and nine times. The J gene is TRBJ1-6, the V gene TRBV25-1; D perhaps matches TRBD1 (5 bases). Germline V gives CDR1 MGHDK, CDR2 SYGVNS. This CDR3 comprises 13 residues. The germline V and J ends were trimmed by 4 bases and 8 bases, with 9 bases remaining between them. The CDR3 spells CASSAGDHSPLHF. As DNA, the CDR3 is TGTGCCAGCAGTGCGGGGGATCATTCACCCCTCCACTTT.

The chain combines TRBV27 with TRBJ1-4; 8 bases fit TRBD1. Germline trimming cut 5 bases from V and 4 bases from J; bases unmatched to any gene: 15. Germline assignment: CDR1 MNHEY and CDR2 SMNVEV (reference sequence). The CDR3 runs 18 residues. CDR3 loop: CASSKTGQVSRINEKLFF. The CDR3 nucleotides are TGTGCCAGCAGTAAGACGGGACAGGTCTCACGTATTAATGAAAAACTGTTTTTT.

V is TRBV4-1 and J is TRBJ1-2, with a weak D call TRBD1 (6 bases). V was clipped by 0 bases and J by 0 bases, with 17 bases between them. The CDR3 consists of 18 residues. Germline CDR1 and CDR2: MGHRA and YSYEKL. Here the CDR3 reads CASSQDLTGIPPNYGYTF. The CDR3 bases are TGCGCCAGCAGCCAAGATTTAACAGGGATTCCCCCTAACTATGGCTACACCTTC.

The chain joins TRBV30 to TRBJ2-7; TRBD2 agrees at 8 bases. Germline CDR1 and CDR2: GTSNPN and SVGIG (reference sequence). J lost 2 bases, V lost 2 bases, and 11 bases had no gene match. The length of the CDR3 is 16 residues. The CDR3 here is CAWSPRGGANPYEQYF. The DNA of the CDR3 is TGTGCCTGGAGTCCCCGGGGGGGTGCTAATCCCTACGAGCAGTACTTC.

The genes are TRBV28 and TRBJ1-1; tentatively, D is TRBD1 (5 bases). The CDR3 extends over 13 amino acids. The germline V gene has CDR1 MDHEN and CDR2 SYDVKM. The V end was cut by 6 bases, the J end by 13 bases, with 21 bases between. CDR3 bases: TGTGCCAGCAGCCCGGGGGGGGACCGAATCGGTTTCTTT. Translation gives CASSPGGDRIGFF. Combining the CDR3 with reference TRBV28 and TRBJ1-1 gives the whole variable domain DVKVTQSSRYLVKRTGEKVFLECVQDMDHENMFWYRQDPGLGLRLIYFSYDVKMKEKGDIPEGYSVSREKKERFSLILESASTNQTSMYLCASSPGGDRIGFFGQGTRLTVV.

The chain joins TRBV5-1 to TRBJ2-3; D call uncertain. Germline loops: CDR1 SGHRS, CDR2 YFSETQ. CDR3 length: 14 residues. V lost 2 bases, J lost 4 bases, and 11 bases lay in between. In DNA, the CDR3 is TGCGCCAGCAGCTTTGGCCCACCCCCAGATACGCAGTATTTT. This gives the protein CASSFGPPPDTQYF.

The genes are TRBV6-1 and TRBJ2-1; D possibly corresponds to TRBD1 (6 bases). V lost 6 bases and J lost 13, with 22 bases in between. The germline V gene has CDR1 MNHNS and CDR2 SASEGT. The CDR3 extends over 14 amino acids. CDR3 residues: CASSSDNSGTRQFF. The CDR3 nucleotides read TGTGCCAGCAGCTCCGACAACTCCGGGACAAGACAGTTCTTC.